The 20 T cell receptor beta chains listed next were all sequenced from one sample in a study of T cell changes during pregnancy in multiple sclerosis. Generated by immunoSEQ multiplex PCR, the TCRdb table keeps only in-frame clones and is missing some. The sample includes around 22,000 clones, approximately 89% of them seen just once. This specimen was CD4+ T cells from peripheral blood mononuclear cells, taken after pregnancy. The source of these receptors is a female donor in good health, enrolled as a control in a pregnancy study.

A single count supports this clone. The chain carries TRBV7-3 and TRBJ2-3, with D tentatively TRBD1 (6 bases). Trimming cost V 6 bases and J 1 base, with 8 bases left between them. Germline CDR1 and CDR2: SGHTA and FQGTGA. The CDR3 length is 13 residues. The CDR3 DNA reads TGTGCCAGCAGATCAGGGGGCACAGATACGCAGTATTTT. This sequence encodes CASRSGGTDTQYF.

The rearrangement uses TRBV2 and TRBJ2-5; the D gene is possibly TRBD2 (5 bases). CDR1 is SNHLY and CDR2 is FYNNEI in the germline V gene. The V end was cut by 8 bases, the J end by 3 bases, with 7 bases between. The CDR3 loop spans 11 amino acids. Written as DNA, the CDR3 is TGTGCCAGCGGGAGTGAAGAGACCCAGTACTTC. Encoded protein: CASGSEETQYF.

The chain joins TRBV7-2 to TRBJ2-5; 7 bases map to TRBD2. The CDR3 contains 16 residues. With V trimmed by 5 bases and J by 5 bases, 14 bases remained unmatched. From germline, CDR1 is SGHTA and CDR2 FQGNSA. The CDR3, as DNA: TGTGCCAGCAGCACCGATTGGACTAGGGGTCGGGAGACCCAGTACTTC. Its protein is CASSTDWTRGRETQYF.

Here the CDR3 DNA reads TGTGCCAGCAGTGGCCGGGCAGATACGCAGTATTTT. Protein product: CASSGRADTQYF. This chain uses TRBV2 with TRBJ2-3; D is undetermined. Germline V CDR1 and CDR2: SNHLY, FYNNEI. The V end lost 4 bases, the J end lost 4 bases, and 6 bases lay between the germline ends. This CDR3 has 12 residues.

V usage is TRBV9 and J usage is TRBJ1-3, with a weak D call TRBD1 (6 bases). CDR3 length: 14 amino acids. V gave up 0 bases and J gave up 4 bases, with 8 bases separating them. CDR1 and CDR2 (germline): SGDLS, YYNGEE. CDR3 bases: TGTGCCAGCAGCGTAGAACAGGGAGGAAACACCATATATTTT. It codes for CASSVEQGGNTIYF. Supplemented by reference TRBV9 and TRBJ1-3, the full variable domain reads DSGVTQTPKHLITATGQRVTLRCSPRSGDLSVYWYQQSLDQGLQFLIQYYNGEERAKGNILERFSAQQFPDLHSELNLSSLELGDSALYFCASSVEQGGNTIYFGEGSWLTVV.

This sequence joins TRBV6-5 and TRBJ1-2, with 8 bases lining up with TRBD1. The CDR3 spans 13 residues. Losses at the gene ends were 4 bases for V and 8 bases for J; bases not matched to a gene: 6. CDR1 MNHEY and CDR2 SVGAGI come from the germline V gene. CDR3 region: CASSFGQGKGYTF. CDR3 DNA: TGTGCCAGCAGTTTCGGACAGGGAAAGGGCTACACCTTC.

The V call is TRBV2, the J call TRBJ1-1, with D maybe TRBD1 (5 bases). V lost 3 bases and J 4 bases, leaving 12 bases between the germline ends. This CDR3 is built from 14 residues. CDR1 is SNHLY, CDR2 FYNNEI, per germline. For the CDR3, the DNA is TGTGCCAGCAGTGAGATTAGGGGCGGCACTGAAGCTTTCTTT. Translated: CASSEIRGGTEAFF.

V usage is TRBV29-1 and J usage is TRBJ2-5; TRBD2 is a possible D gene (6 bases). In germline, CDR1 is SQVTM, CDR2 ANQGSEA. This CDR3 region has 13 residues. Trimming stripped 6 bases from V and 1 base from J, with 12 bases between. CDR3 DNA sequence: TGCAGCGTCGGGGGAGCGGGCCAAGAGACCCAGTACTTC. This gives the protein CSVGGAGQETQYF.

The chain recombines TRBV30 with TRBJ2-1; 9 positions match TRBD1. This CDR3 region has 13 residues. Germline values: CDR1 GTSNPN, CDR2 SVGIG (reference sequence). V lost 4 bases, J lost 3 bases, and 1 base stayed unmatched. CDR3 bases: TGTGCCTGGACGGACAGGGGCTACAATGAGCAGTTCTTC. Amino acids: CAWTDRGYNEQFF.

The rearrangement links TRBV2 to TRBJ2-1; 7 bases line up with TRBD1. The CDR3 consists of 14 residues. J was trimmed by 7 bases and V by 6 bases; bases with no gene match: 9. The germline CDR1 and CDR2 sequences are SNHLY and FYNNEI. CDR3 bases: TGTGCCAGCAGAGGGCCGGGACAGAGGAATGAGCAGTTCTTC. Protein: CASRGPGQRNEQFF. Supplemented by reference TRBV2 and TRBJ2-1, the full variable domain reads EPEVTQTPSHQVTQMGQEVILRCVPISNHLYFYWYRQILGQKVEFLVSFYNNEISEKSEIFDDQFSVERPDGSNFTLKIRSTKLEDSAMYFCASRGPGQRNEQFFGPGTRLTVL.

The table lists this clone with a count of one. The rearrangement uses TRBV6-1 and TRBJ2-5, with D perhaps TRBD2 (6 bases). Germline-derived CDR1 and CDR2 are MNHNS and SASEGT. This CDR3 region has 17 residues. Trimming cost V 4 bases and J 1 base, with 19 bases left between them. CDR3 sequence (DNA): TGTGCCAGCAGTGGACGGTGGTTGATCGGGGGCCAAGAGACCCAGTACTTC. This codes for CASSGRWLIGGQETQYF.

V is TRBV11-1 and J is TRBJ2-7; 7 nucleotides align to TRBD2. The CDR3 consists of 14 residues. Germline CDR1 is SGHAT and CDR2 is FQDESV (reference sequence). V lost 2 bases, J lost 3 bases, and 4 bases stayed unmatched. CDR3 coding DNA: TGTGCCAGCAGCTTAATGGAGCGGGACTACGAGCAGTACTTC. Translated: CASSLMERDYEQYF.

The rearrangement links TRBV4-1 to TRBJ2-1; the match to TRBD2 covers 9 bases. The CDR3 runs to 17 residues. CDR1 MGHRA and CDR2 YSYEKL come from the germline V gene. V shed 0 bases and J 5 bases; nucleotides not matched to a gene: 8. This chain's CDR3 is CASSQELPSGNNNEQFF. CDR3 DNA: TGCGCCAGCAGCCAAGAGCTCCCTAGCGGGAATAACAATGAGCAGTTCTTC.

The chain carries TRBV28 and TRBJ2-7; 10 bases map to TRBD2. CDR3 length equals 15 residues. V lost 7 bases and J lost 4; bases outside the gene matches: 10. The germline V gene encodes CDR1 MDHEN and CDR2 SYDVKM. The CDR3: CASKRLISGRYEQYF. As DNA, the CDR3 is TGTGCCAGCAAGAGGTTAATTAGCGGGAGGTACGAGCAGTACTTC. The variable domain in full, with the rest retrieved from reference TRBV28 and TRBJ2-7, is DVKVTQSSRYLVKRTGEKVFLECVQDMDHENMFWYRQDPGLGLRLIYFSYDVKMKEKGDIPEGYSVSREKKERFSLILESASTNQTSMYLCASKRLISGRYEQYFGPGTRLTVT.

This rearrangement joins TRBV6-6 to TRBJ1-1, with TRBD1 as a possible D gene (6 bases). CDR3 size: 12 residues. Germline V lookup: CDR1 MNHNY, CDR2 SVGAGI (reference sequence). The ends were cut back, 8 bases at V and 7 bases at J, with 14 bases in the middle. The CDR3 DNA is TGTGCCAGCTTATTTCTAGGGGGTGAAGCTTTCTTT. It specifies CASLFLGGEAFF.

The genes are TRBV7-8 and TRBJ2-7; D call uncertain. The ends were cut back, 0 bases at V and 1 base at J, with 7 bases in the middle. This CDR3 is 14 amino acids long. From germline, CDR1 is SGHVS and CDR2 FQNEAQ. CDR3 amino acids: CASSLAGRSYEQYF. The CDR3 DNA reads TGTGCCAGCAGCTTAGCAGGCAGGTCCTACGAGCAGTACTTC.

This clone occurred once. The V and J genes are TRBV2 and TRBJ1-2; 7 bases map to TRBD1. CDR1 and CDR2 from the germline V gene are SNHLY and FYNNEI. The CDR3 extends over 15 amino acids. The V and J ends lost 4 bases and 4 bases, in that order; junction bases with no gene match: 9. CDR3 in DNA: TGTGCCAGCAGTGTCGGAGAACAGGGGATCTATGGCTACACCTTC. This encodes CASSVGEQGIYGYTF.

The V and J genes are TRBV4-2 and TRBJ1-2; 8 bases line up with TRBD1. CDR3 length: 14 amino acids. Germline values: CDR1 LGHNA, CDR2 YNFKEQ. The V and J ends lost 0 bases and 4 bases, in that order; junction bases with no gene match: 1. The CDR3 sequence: CASSQDTGGYGYTF. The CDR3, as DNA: TGTGCCAGCAGCCAAGATACAGGGGGCTATGGCTACACCTTC.

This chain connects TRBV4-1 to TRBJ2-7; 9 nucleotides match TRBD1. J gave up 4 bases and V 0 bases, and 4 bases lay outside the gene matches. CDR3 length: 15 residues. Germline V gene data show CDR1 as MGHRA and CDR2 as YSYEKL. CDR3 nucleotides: TGCGCCAGCAGCCAAGAGGGACAGGGTGGTTACGAGCAGTACTTC. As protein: CASSQEGQGGYEQYF.

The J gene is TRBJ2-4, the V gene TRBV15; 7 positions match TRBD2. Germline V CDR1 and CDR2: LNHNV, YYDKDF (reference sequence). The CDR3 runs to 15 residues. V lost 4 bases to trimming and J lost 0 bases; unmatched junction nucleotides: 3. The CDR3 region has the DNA TGTGCCACCAGCACTAGCGGAGTAGCCAAAAACATTCAGTACTTC. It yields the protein CATSTSGVAKNIQYF.